Presented here are 22 T cell receptor beta chains from one specimen sequenced in a study of T cell responses to AZD1222 COVID-19 vaccine. Repertoires were generated with immunoSEQ multiplex PCR, while TCRdb's copy carries only in-frame clones and drops some. The sample includes tens of thousands of clones, around nine tenths of them seen just once. Sample: peripheral blood, taken 28 days after the second AZD1222 dose. These receptors were obtained from an adult who received the AZD1222 COVID-19 vaccine.

The chain is built from TRBV11-3 and TRBJ2-3; D unclear. V was shortened by 5 bases and J by 6 bases, with 12 bases between the two germline ends. The CDR3 spans 13 residues. From germline, CDR1 is SGHNT and CDR2 YENEEA. CDR3 coding DNA: TGTGCCAGCAGCGTCTCCCTCGGGGATACGCAGTATTTT. It codes for CASSVSLGDTQYF. Full variable domain (outside the CDR3, taken from reference TRBV11-3 and TRBJ2-3): EAGVVQSPRYKIIEKKQPVAFWCNPISGHNTLYWYLQNLGQGPELLIRYENEEAVDDSQLPKDRFSAERLKGVDSTLKIQPAELGDSAVYLCASSVSLGDTQYFGPGTRLTVL.

The chain carries TRBV4-1 and TRBJ1-1; 9 nucleotides agree with TRBD1. V gave up 3 bases and J gave up 3 bases; unmatched junction bases: 5. Germline CDR1 MGHRA, CDR2 YSYEKL. The CDR3 runs to 15 residues. The CDR3 bases are TGCGCCAGCAGCCAGAGGGGACAGGGATACACTGAAGCTTTCTTT. Its translation: CASSQRGQGYTEAFF.

The J gene is TRBJ1-5, the V gene TRBV7-8; D is uncertain. Per germline, CDR1 SGHVS and CDR2 FQNEAQ. The CDR3 runs to 14 residues. With 3 bases removed from V and 3 bases from J, the gap between germline ends came to 9 bases. CDR3: CASSFHGYNQPQHF. The DNA of the CDR3 is TGTGCCAGCAGCTTTCACGGATACAATCAGCCCCAGCATTTT.

CDR3 coding DNA: TGTGCCAGCGAAGACAGGGGAGGGTGTTCCTACAATGAGCAGTTCTTC. Translation gives CASEDRGGCSYNEQFF. This chain connects TRBV6-7 to TRBJ2-1; D is possibly TRBD1 (8 bases). TRBV6-7 is identified as an open reading frame with a role that is uncertain. The CDR3 has 16 residues. Trimming took off 8 bases at V and 1 base at J, with 18 bases between the two ends.

The chain has TRBV25-1 and TRBJ2-3, with 10 positions matching TRBD2. The CDR3 is 17 amino acids. Germline V gene data show CDR1 as MGHDK and CDR2 as SYGVNS. Trimming cost V 5 bases and J 0 bases; bases outside gene matches: 8. CDR3 sequence: CASSTMLAGVSTDTQYF. The CDR3 DNA follows: TGTGCCAGCAGTACAATGCTAGCGGGGGTGAGCACAGATACGCAGTATTTT.

The rearrangement links TRBV7-3 to TRBJ1-2; weak D call: TRBD1 (6 bases). From germline, CDR1 is SGHTA and CDR2 FQGTGA. V lost 5 bases and J 8 bases, leaving 15 bases between the germline ends. CDR3 size: 13 residues. CDR3 sequence: CASSQDTGRGYTF. CDR3 nucleotide sequence: TGTGCCAGCAGCCAGGATACAGGGAGAGGCTACACCTTC.

This clone has a handful of counts. CDR3 bases: TGTGCCAGCAGCCAATTAGCGGGGGCGGGGAATGAGCAGTTCTTC. Its protein is CASSQLAGAGNEQFF. J is TRBJ2-1 and V is TRBV14; TRBD2 matches at 9 bases. Germline V gene sequence: CDR1 SGHDN, CDR2 FVKESK. The CDR3 spans 15 residues. V lost 2 bases, J lost 7 bases, and 6 bases stayed unmatched. The full variable domain, completed using reference TRBV14 and TRBJ2-1, is EAGVTQFPSHSVIEKGQTVTLRCDPISGHDNLYWYRRVMGKEIKFLLHFVKESKQDESGMPNNRFLAERTGGTYSTLKVQPAELEDSGVYFCASSQLAGAGNEQFFGPGTRLTVL.

The chain joins TRBV4-1 to TRBJ1-2, with D maybe TRBD1 (6 bases). The germline V gene encodes CDR1 MGHRA and CDR2 YSYEKL. V was pared by 6 bases and J by 8 bases, with 16 bases between. This CDR3 comprises 13 residues. This CDR3 is CASRRTGNGGYTF. CDR3 DNA sequence: TGCGCCAGCAGGCGAACAGGGAATGGGGGCTACACCTTC.

The V call is TRBV9, the J call TRBJ1-6; no clear D gene. The V gene lost 5 bases and the J gene lost 3 bases, with 9 bases spanning the gap. The germline V gene has CDR1 SGDLS and CDR2 YYNGEE. The CDR3 sequence is 14 residues long. CDR3 residues: CASSDAYYNSPLHF. The CDR3 nucleotides are TGTGCCAGCAGTGACGCCTACTATAATTCACCCCTCCACTTT.

Only a few counts were recorded for this clone. The chain joins TRBV3-1 (or the pseudogene TRBV3-2) to TRBJ1-6; no definite D call. V shed 0 bases and J shed 0 bases, with 6 bases lying between them. The CDR3 sequence is 16 residues long. Per germline, CDR1 LGHDT and CDR2 YNNKEL (reference sequence). For the CDR3, the DNA is TGTGCCAGCAGCCAAGACTCGGACTCCTATAATTCACCCCTCCACTTT. Its protein product is CASSQDSDSYNSPLHF.

V is TRBV3-1 (or the pseudogene TRBV3-2) and J is TRBJ1-2; 9 positions match TRBD1. This CDR3 is built from 16 residues. The V and J ends lost 4 bases and 8 bases, in that order; junction bases with no gene match: 14. The germline V gene has CDR1 LGHDT and CDR2 YNNKEL (reference sequence). CDR3 DNA: TGTGCCAGCAGCCCAATACCGGGACAGGGAAGGGGCGGCTACACCTTC. Translating gives CASSPIPGQGRGGYTF.

The genes are TRBV10-2 and TRBJ2-1; D is perhaps TRBD1 (5 bases). The V end lost 5 bases, the J end lost 0 bases, and 11 bases lay between the germline ends. Germline-derived CDR1 and CDR2 are WSHSY and SAAADI. The CDR3 covers 15 residues. The CDR3 here is CASSWGDSSYNEQFF. In DNA, the CDR3 is TGCGCCAGCAGTTGGGGCGACAGCTCCTACAATGAGCAGTTCTTC.

This chain links TRBV9 with TRBJ1-2; maybe TRBD1 (6 bases). The CDR3 extends over 13 amino acids. Germline CDR1 SGDLS, CDR2 YYNGEE. V lost 6 bases and J 10 bases, leaving 19 bases between the germline ends. The CDR3, as DNA: TGTGCCAGCAATCAGGGACAAATCGACTTCTACACCTTC. This encodes CASNQGQIDFYTF.

This clone was detected once. The V gene is TRBV19, the J gene TRBJ1-1, with 9 bases that match TRBD1. Germline V gene data show CDR1 as LNHDA and CDR2 as SQIVND (reference sequence). V was clipped by 5 bases and J by 3 bases; unmatched bases: 7. CDR3 length: 15 amino acids. CDR3 sequence: CASSPQTGGDTEAFF. The CDR3 DNA reads as TGTGCCAGTAGTCCTCAGACAGGGGGAGACACTGAAGCTTTCTTT.

The V gene is TRBV6-5, the J gene TRBJ1-3; D might be TRBD1 (5 bases). Germline V lookup: CDR1 MNHEY, CDR2 SVGAGI. The germline V and J ends were trimmed by 8 bases and 0 bases, with 11 bases remaining between them. This CDR3 spans 14 amino acids. The CDR3 bases are TGTGCCAGCGGGGGAATTTTCTCTGGAAACACCATATATTTT. Translating gives CASGGIFSGNTIYF.

V gene TRBV6-5 combines with J gene TRBJ2-7, with D tentatively TRBD1 (7 bases). The CDR3 runs 14 residues. Trimming shortened V by 4 bases and J by 9 bases, and 19 bases separated the two germline ends. The germline CDR1 and CDR2 sequences are MNHEY and SVGAGI. In DNA, the CDR3 is TGTGCCAGCAGTTTCGGGACAGCGGGCTGGGGGCAGTACTTC. The encoded protein is CASSFGTAGWGQYF.

The rearrangement joins TRBV27 to TRBJ1-5; TRBD1 agrees at 10 bases. The trim removed 5 bases at V and 7 bases at J, leaving 8 bases unmatched. The germline gives CDR1 MNHEY, CDR2 SMNVEV (reference sequence). This CDR3 comprises 15 residues. CDR3 in DNA: TGTGCCAGCAGTGTGGGACAGGGGTTCCGGCAGCCCCAGCATTTT. It is translated as CASSVGQGFRQPQHF.

The gene calls are TRBV15 and TRBJ1-6, with D unclear. The V end lost 3 bases, the J end lost 8 bases, and 5 bases lay between the germline ends. Germline values: CDR1 LNHNV, CDR2 YYDKDF (reference sequence). The CDR3 is 12 amino acids. CDR3 loop: CATSSVYSPLHF. CDR3 sequence (DNA): TGTGCCACCAGCAGCGTATATTCACCCCTCCACTTT.

This clone was seen once. This chain connects TRBV4-1 to TRBJ2-7; perhaps D is TRBD1 or TRBD2 (5 bases each). Trimming pared 4 bases from V and 4 bases from J, leaving 14 bases between. Germline V gene data show CDR1 as MGHRA and CDR2 as YSYEKL. This CDR3 has 14 amino acids. The CDR3 loop is CASSPRDVSYEQYV. For the CDR3, the DNA is TGCGCCAGCAGCCCCAGGGACGTTTCATACGAGCAGTACGTC.

The chain employs TRBV30 and TRBJ2-7; TRBD2 is a possible D gene (5 bases). The V gene lost 3 bases and the J gene lost 5 bases, with 8 bases spanning the gap. CDR1 and CDR2 from the germline V gene are GTSNPN and SVGIG (reference sequence). The CDR3 consists of 11 residues. CDR3 amino acids: CAWSRGNEQYF. The CDR3 DNA reads as TGTGCCTGGAGCCGGGGAAACGAGCAGTACTTC.

The V gene is TRBV24-1, the J gene TRBJ1-2, with TRBD1 as a possible D gene (5 bases). This CDR3 spans 13 amino acids. The germline gives CDR1 KGHDR, CDR2 SFDVKD. The V end lost 5 bases, the J end lost 5 bases, and 11 bases lay between the germline ends. CDR3 loop: CATSAGLTYGYTF. The CDR3 DNA follows: TGTGCCACCAGTGCGGGACTCACGTATGGCTACACCTTC.

The rearrangement uses TRBV10-2 and TRBJ1-2; 7 nucleotides align to TRBD1. V lost 4 bases, J lost 8 bases, and 4 bases stayed unmatched. The CDR3 has 12 amino acids. The germline CDR1 and CDR2 sequences are WSHSY and SAAADI. CDR3 region: CASSVSGGGYTF. CDR3 DNA: TGCGCCAGCAGTGTATCAGGGGGAGGCTACACCTTC.